This paragraph reports one T cell receptor (beta chain). V lost 5 bases, J lost 3 bases, and 20 bases lay in between. Germline CDR1 reads SGHAT; CDR2 reads FQNNGV. The CDR3 extends over 16 amino acids. These data are taken from a study of control samples from healthy donors and cancer patients. Clones were read by immunoSEQ multiplex PCR, and TCRdb kept only the in-frame ones, dropping some. The sample includes 40,000 to 55,000 clones, approximately 89% of them seen just once. The rearrangement uses TRBV11-2 and TRBJ2-7; a weak D match, TRBD1 (6 bases). This receptor was identified in a man aged 35-49 years with colorectal cancer. The sample taken for sequencing was PBMCs. CDR3 bases: TGTGCCAGCAGCCCAGGGCGTGGCAGGGGTTACTACGAGCAGTACTTC. Amino acid sequence: CASSPGRGRGYYEQYF.